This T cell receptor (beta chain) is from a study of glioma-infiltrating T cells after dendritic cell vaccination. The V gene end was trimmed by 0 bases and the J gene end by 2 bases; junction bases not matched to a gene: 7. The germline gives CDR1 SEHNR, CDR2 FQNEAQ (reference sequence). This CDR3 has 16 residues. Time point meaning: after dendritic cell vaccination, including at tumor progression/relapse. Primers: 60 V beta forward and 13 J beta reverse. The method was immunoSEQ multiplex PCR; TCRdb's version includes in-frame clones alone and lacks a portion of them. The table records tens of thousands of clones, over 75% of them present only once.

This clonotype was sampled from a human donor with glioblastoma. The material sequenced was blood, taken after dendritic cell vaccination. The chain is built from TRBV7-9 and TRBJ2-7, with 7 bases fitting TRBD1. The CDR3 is CASSLARDSPPYEQYF. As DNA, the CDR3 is TGTGCCAGCAGCTTAGCTCGGGACAGTCCACCCTACGAGCAGTACTTC.